Presented here are 26 T cell receptor beta chains from one specimen sequenced in a study of blood T cell repertoires in COVID-19. Using immunoSEQ multiplex PCR, the repertoire was profiled, and TCRdb retains in-frame clones only, with some absent. The data show about 270,000 clones, with approximately 82% seen just once and under 3.5% held by the top ten. Sequenced sample: peripheral blood. The origin of the receptors is a woman under 30 with acute or convalescent COVID-19.

The chain carries TRBV19 and TRBJ2-5; D is unclear. Trimming took off 2 bases at V and 1 base at J, with 5 bases between the two ends. Germline lookup yields CDR1 LNHDA and CDR2 SQIVND (reference sequence). The CDR3 sequence is 13 residues long. This chain's CDR3 is CASSIFLQETQYF. The CDR3, as DNA: TGTGCCAGTAGTATATTCCTCCAAGAGACCCAGTACTTC. Using reference TRBV19 and TRBJ2-5 for the parts outside the CDR3, the full variable domain is DGGITQSPKYLFRKEGQNVTLSCEQNLNHDAMYWYRQDPGQGLRLIYYSQIVNDFQKGDIAEGYSVSREKKESFPLTVTSAQKNPTAFYLCASSIFLQETQYFGPGTRLLVL.

The chain combines TRBV5-8 with TRBJ1-1; D not certain. The germline V gene has CDR1 SGHTS and CDR2 YDEGEE. The CDR3 is made up of 14 amino acids. Trimming removed 4 bases from V and 3 bases from J, with 13 bases in between. Here the CDR3 reads CASSPIGGYTEAFF. The CDR3, as DNA: TGTGCCAGCAGCCCCATAGGAGGGTACACTGAAGCTTTCTTT.

The V gene is TRBV28, the J gene TRBJ1-4; 12 bases map to TRBD1. V was clipped by 7 bases and J by 10 bases; unmatched bases: 10. From germline, CDR1 is MDHEN and CDR2 SYDVKM. The CDR3 is 15 amino acids. CDR3 amino acids: CASTSGGTGGRKLFF. DNA of the CDR3: TGTGCCAGCACCTCCGGGGGGACAGGGGGCAGAAAACTGTTTTTT.

The chain combines TRBV27 with TRBJ2-3, with 8 bases identical to TRBD2. This CDR3 has 15 residues. Trimming took 6 bases from V and 4 from J; bases not matched to a gene: 9. Looked up from germline, CDR1 is MNHEY and CDR2 is SMNVEV (reference sequence). CDR3 sequence (DNA): TGTGCCAGCAGGGGGACTAGAAGGGGCGCAGATACGCAGTATTTT. Protein: CASRGTRRGADTQYF.

The V gene is TRBV6-2 or TRBV6-3, the J gene TRBJ1-2; D may be TRBD1 (6 bases). With 3 bases removed from V and 10 bases from J, the gap between germline ends came to 12 bases. This CDR3 spans 12 amino acids. Germline V gives CDR1 MNHEY, CDR2 SVGEGT. CDR3 nucleotide sequence: TGTGCCAGCAGTTATATGGGGGCCTTCTACACCTTC. Protein sequence: CASSYMGAFYTF.

The chain has TRBV9 and TRBJ2-3; the D is unclear. V was shortened by 0 bases and J by 2 bases, with 7 bases between the two germline ends. The CDR3 totals 14 residues. Germline V gene lookup returns CDR1 SGDLS and CDR2 YYNGEE. CDR3 sequence (DNA): TGTGCCAGCAGCGTAGGCAGAACCACAGATACGCAGTATTTT. Protein sequence: CASSVGRTTDTQYF. Full variable domain (missing parts from reference TRBV9 and TRBJ2-3): DSGVTQTPKHLITATGQRVTLRCSPRSGDLSVYWYQQSLDQGLQFLIQYYNGEERAKGNILERFSAQQFPDLHSELNLSSLELGDSALYFCASSVGRTTDTQYFGPGTRLTVL.

This chain connects TRBV5-4 to TRBJ1-5, with 10 bases aligning to TRBD1. CDR1 and CDR2 from the germline V gene are SGHNT and YYREEE (reference sequence). Trimming at V came to 4 bases and at J to 4 bases, leaving 5 bases not matched to a gene. This CDR3 is 15 amino acids long. CDR3 DNA: TGTGCCAGCAGCGCGGGACAGGGGAAAAATCAGCCCCAGCATTTT. This gives the protein CASSAGQGKNQPQHF.

The chain employs TRBV6-2 or TRBV6-3 and TRBJ2-7; 11 positions agree with TRBD2. The CDR3 contains 17 residues. Germline V CDR1 and CDR2: MNHEY, SVGEGT. V lost 7 bases to trimming and J lost 0 bases; unmatched junction nucleotides: 11. The CDR3 DNA sequence: TGTGCCAGCACCCCTTGGGGGCTAGCGGGAGGCTCCTACGAGCAGTACTTC. Translated, it gives CASTPWGLAGGSYEQYF.

The V call is TRBV18, the J call TRBJ2-5; TRBD2 matches 11 bases. The CDR3 runs to 15 residues. Germline loops: CDR1 KGHSH, CDR2 LQKENI. J was trimmed by 4 bases and V by 4 bases; bases with no gene match: 5. CDR3 sequence (DNA): TGTGCCAGCTCACAAAATAGCGGGAGGGGAGAGACCCAGTACTTC. Translated, it gives CASSQNSGRGETQYF.

The V gene is TRBV6-6, the J gene TRBJ1-6; D unclear. The CDR3 totals 13 residues. Germline values: CDR1 MNHNY, CDR2 SVGAGI (reference sequence). V was cut by 6 bases and J by 8 bases, with 11 bases left in between. CDR3 coding DNA: TGTGCCAGCAGACCAGGACTGGATTCACCCCTCCACTTT. Translated: CASRPGLDSPLHF.

This clone was counted at least ten times. The V and J genes are TRBV28 and TRBJ2-2; D may be TRBD2 (5 bases). CDR3 length equals 14 residues. In germline, CDR1 is MDHEN, CDR2 SYDVKM. Trimming left V 4 bases short and J 7 bases short, with 13 bases between. CDR3 in DNA: TGTGCCAGCAGTTCCCCTAGCCGAAGCGGGGAGCTGTTTTTT. Translation gives CASSSPSRSGELFF.

The chain combines TRBV27 with TRBJ1-2, with D hard to call. Trimming stripped 6 bases from V and 0 bases from J, with 11 bases between. The CDR3 is 14 residues long. Germline CDR1 and CDR2: MNHEY and SMNVEV (reference sequence). The CDR3 protein is CASSVKWPNYGYTF. CDR3 sequence (DNA): TGTGCCAGCAGCGTAAAGTGGCCTAACTATGGCTACACCTTC.

The genes are TRBV21-1 and TRBJ2-3; TRBD2, the table's D call, lacks a check against the DNA. TRBV21-1 is a documented pseudogene. The CDR3 is 16 amino acids. The CDR3 loop reads CASSRSGIRHTDTQYF. The CDR3 nucleotides are TGTGCCAGCAGCAGGTCCGGGATCCGACACACAGATACGCAGTATTTT.

The chain uses TRBV6-2 or TRBV6-3 and TRBJ2-1; 11 bases align to TRBD2. The V gene's germline CDR1 is MNHEY and CDR2 SVGEGT. CDR3 size: 15 residues. V was clipped by 6 bases and J by 7 bases; unmatched bases: 8. Here the CDR3 reads CASRPTSGSRNEQFF. In DNA form, the CDR3 reads TGTGCCAGCAGACCTACTAGCGGGAGTAGAAATGAGCAGTTCTTC.

The chain uses TRBV29-1 and TRBJ1-2, with D possibly TRBD1 on 5 matching bases. With 3 bases removed from V and 7 bases from J, the gap between germline ends came to 9 bases. The germline gives CDR1 SQVTM, CDR2 ANQGSEA. This CDR3 contains 11 residues. The CDR3 DNA follows: TGCAGCGTTGACAGGGTCTCTGGCTACACCTTC. Translating it yields CSVDRVSGYTF.

This sequence joins TRBV16 and TRBJ2-7; 8 bases fit TRBD2. There are 15 residues in the CDR3. CDR1 and CDR2 from the germline V gene are KGHSY and FQNENV. J gave up 1 base and V 3 bases, and 5 bases lay outside the gene matches. The CDR3 nucleotides are TGTGCCAGCAGCCAGACTAGCGACTCGTCCTACGAGCAGTACTTC. It yields the protein CASSQTSDSSYEQYF. The variable domain in full, with the rest retrieved from reference TRBV16 and TRBJ2-7, is GEEVAQTPKHLVRGEGQKAKLYCAPIKGHSYVFWYQQVLKNEFKFLISFQNENVFDETGMPKERFSAKCLPNSPCSLEIQATKLEDSAVYFCASSQTSDSSYEQYFGPGTRLTVT.

The chain carries TRBV12-5 and TRBJ2-7; TRBD2 is a possible D gene (5 bases). Germline V gives CDR1 LGHNT, CDR2 FRNRAP. The CDR3 loop spans 12 amino acids. Trimming removed 3 bases at V and 5 bases at J, with 8 bases between. This CDR3 is CASGFEGDEQYF. The DNA of the CDR3 is TGTGCTAGTGGTTTCGAGGGCGACGAGCAGTACTTC.

The J gene is TRBJ2-5, the V gene TRBV5-1; 8 bases match TRBD1. The germline CDR1 and CDR2 sequences are SGHRS and YFSETQ. The CDR3 has 17 residues. Trimming removed 0 bases from V and 4 bases from J; junction bases left unmatched: 11. The CDR3: CASSLGAGGVLIETQYF. CDR3 in DNA: TGCGCCAGCAGCTTGGGGGCAGGGGGCGTCCTAATAGAGACCCAGTACTTC. Based on the CDR3 plus reference TRBV5-1 and TRBJ2-5, the full variable domain is KAGVTQTPRYLIKTRGQQVTLSCSPISGHRSVSWYQQTPGQGLQFLFEYFSETQRNKGNFPGRFSGRQFSNSRSEMNVSTLELGDSALYLCASSLGAGGVLIETQYFGPGTRLLVL.

In this sample, this clone turned up once. A junction boundary mismatches the germline segment, possibly from a read error. V gene TRBV7-7 combines with J gene TRBJ1-4; TRBD1 is a possible D gene (6 bases). The CDR3 contains 17 residues. Germline CDR1 and CDR2: SSHAT and FNYEAQ (reference sequence). CDR3 DNA sequence: TGTGCTAGCAGCTTAGGCAGGGGCATACCCACTAATGAAAAACTGTTTTTT. Its protein product is CASSLGRGIPTNEKLFF.

The gene calls are TRBV27 and TRBJ1-5, with a possible D match to TRBD1 (5 bases). CDR3 length: 13 residues. With 4 bases removed from V and 4 bases from J, the gap between germline ends came to 8 bases. Germline CDR1 reads MNHEY; CDR2 reads SMNVEV (reference sequence). Here the CDR3 reads CASSWGGNQPQHF. CDR3 nucleotide sequence: TGTGCCAGCAGTTGGGGGGGGAATCAGCCCCAGCATTTT.

This clone was observed once. The chain recombines TRBV11-2 with TRBJ2-1, with TRBD1 as a possible D gene (5 bases). The CDR3 is 15 amino acids. V was clipped by 5 bases and J by 2 bases, with 13 bases between them. In germline, CDR1 is SGHAT, CDR2 FQNNGV. For the CDR3, the DNA is TGTGCCAGCAGCCCCAGGGTATCGCCCTACAATGAGCAGTTCTTC. Protein: CASSPRVSPYNEQFF.

The chain joins TRBV6-1 to TRBJ1-3; the D gene is possibly TRBD1 (5 bases). CDR3 length equals 16 residues. The germline CDR1 and CDR2 sequences are MNHNS and SASEGT. Trimming took 1 base from V and 4 from J, leaving 14 bases between them. This chain's CDR3 is CASSEDAGGGGNTIYF. In nucleotides, the CDR3 is TGTGCCAGCAGTGAAGATGCGGGGGGGGGAGGAAACACCATATATTTT.

The rearrangement joins TRBV5-1 to TRBJ2-5; 9 bases line up with TRBD2. Germline CDR1 SGHRS, CDR2 YFSETQ. The CDR3 spans 15 residues. V shed 3 bases, J shed 4 bases, and the junction held 7 bases outside the gene matches. DNA for the CDR3: TGCGCCAGCAGCTCCTTAGCGGGAGTATCAGAGACCCAGTACTTC. This codes for CASSSLAGVSETQYF. The full variable domain, rest sourced from reference TRBV5-1 and TRBJ2-5, is KAGVTQTPRYLIKTRGQQVTLSCSPISGHRSVSWYQQTPGQGLQFLFEYFSETQRNKGNFPGRFSGRQFSNSRSEMNVSTLELGDSALYLCASSSLAGVSETQYFGPGTRLLVL.

V and J are TRBV5-8 and TRBJ2-1; the match to TRBD2 covers 13 bases. This CDR3 comprises 17 residues. The trim removed 1 base at V and 3 bases at J, leaving 4 bases unmatched. The V gene's germline CDR1 is SGHTS and CDR2 YDEGEE. CDR3 sequence (DNA): TGTGCCAGCAGCTTGTGGACTAGCGGGAGCTTCTACAATGAGCAGTTCTTC. Encoded protein: CASSLWTSGSFYNEQFF.

The chain employs TRBV21-1 and TRBJ2-1; the tabulated D call, TRBD2, remains unverified against the DNA. TRBV21-1 is deemed a pseudogene. The CDR3 runs 18 residues. CDR3 sequence: CASSKGGLGRPSYNEQFF. The CDR3 DNA reads TGTGCCAGCAGCAAAGGAGGATTAGGCCGCCCTTCCTACAATGAGCAGTTCTTC.

The rearrangement joins TRBV5-4 to TRBJ2-7; 7 bases agree with TRBD1. Unmatched junction bases numbered 8, after V lost 4 bases and J lost 7 bases. The CDR3 runs 13 residues. Germline CDR1 reads SGHNT; CDR2 reads YYREEE (reference sequence). DNA of the CDR3: TGTGCCAGCAGCCCACTCCAGGGGGTTGAGCAGTACTTC. Its protein product is CASSPLQGVEQYF.